Listed below are T cell receptor beta chains from one sample, sequenced in a study of CD8 T cells in Susac syndrome. TCRdb analysed the immunoSEQ multiplex PCR reads with MiXCR anew, one entry per CDR3 protein. The sample holds roughly 130,000 distinct CDR3 sequences, about 96% seen once. The source material was CD4+ T cells from PBMCs. Receptors were obtained from a human donor in good health. CDR3s include the opening cysteine and the closing phenylalanine or tryptophan. Each record gives: V gene, D gene, CDR3 length, clone size, J gene, CDR3 DNA, CDR3 protein. The D gene is left open where the match is weak. Expanded clones are given a class, and other clones once, few, many or no size at all.

>TRBV6-1|TRBD1|19|-|TRBJ2-4
TGTGCCAGCAGTCGGTTGACAGGGGTGGGCCTGTTAGCCAAAAACATTCAGTACTTC
CASSRLTGVGLLAKNIQYF
>TRBV6-6|-|13|-|TRBJ2-5
TGTGCCAGCGGGCTGGGGGGCCAAGAGACCCAGTACTTC
CASGLGGQETQYF
>TRBV29-1|TRBD1|15|-|TRBJ2-3
TGCAGCGTTGCTAGGACAGGCACCGAGGGAGATACGCAGTATTTT
CSVARTGTEGDTQYF
>TRBV5-1|-|15|-|TRBJ2-7
TGCGCCAGCAATCGAGGGGCAGGGGACTCCTACGAGCAGTACTTC
CASNRGAGDSYEQYF
>TRBV5-1|-|14|-|TRBJ2-5
TGCGCCAGCAGCTTGGCCGGGGGCCAAGAGACCCCCTACTTC
CASSLAGGQETPYF
>TRBV12-3/TRBV12-4|TRBD1|12|-|TRBJ2-1
TGTGCCAGCAGTCCCCCGGGACAGGGCCCGTTCTTC
CASSPPGQGPFF
>TRBV7-2|-|13|-|TRBJ2-5
TGTGCCAGCAGCCCTGCTATGGTAGAGACCCAGTACTTC
CASSPAMVETQYF
>TRBV29-1|-|13|-|TRBJ2-3
TGCAGCGTTGATGAGGGGGGCGCAGGGTCGCAGTATTTT
CSVDEGGAGSQYF
>TRBV5-6|TRBD1|17|-|TRBJ1-5
TGTGCCAGCAGCTTGGGTTGGACAGGGGTTAGCAATCAGCCCCAGCATTTT
CASSLGWTGVSNQPQHF
>TRBV20-1|TRBD2|16|-|TRBJ2-5
TGCAGTGCTAAGGGACTAGCGGGAGGGAAGGACGAGACCCAGTACTTC
CSAKGLAGGKDETQYF
>TRBV28|TRBD1|13|-|TRBJ1-5
TGTGCCACCGGACAGGGGAGAAATCAGCCCCAGCATTTT
CATGQGRNQPQHF
>TRBV7-2|-|15|-|TRBJ1-1
TGTGCCAGCAGCTTAGGAGGTATCGGGGGCACTGAAGCTTTCTTT
CASSLGGIGGTEAFF
>TRBV25-1|-|14|-|TRBJ2-7
TGTGCCAGCAGTGCCCGGGACGGACCCTACGAGCAGTACTTC
CASSARDGPYEQYF
>TRBV3-1|-|16|-|TRBJ2-1
TGTGCCAGCAGCCTGGAGGAGGGCCGGTCCTACAATGAGCAGTTCTTC
CASSLEEGRSYNEQFF
>TRBV6-1|-|17|-|TRBJ1-5
TGTGCCAGCAGCCCACACGCGGGGAGTGGTAGCAATCAGCCCCAGCATTTT
CASSPHAGSGSNQPQHF
>TRBV2|-|13|-|TRBJ2-2
TGTGCCAGCAGTGCCGAGTACACCGGGGAGCTGTTTTTT
CASSAEYTGELFF
>TRBV6-4|-|12|-|TRBJ1-2
TGTGCCAGCAGGGACCTGTACTATGGCTACACCTTC
CASRDLYYGYTF
>TRBV7-2|-|14|-|TRBJ2-5
TGTGCCAGCAGCCAAGGGCCTCAGATCGAGACCCAGTACTTC
CASSQGPQIETQYF
>TRBV7-9|-|17|-|TRBJ2-6
TGTGCCAGCAGCTTATGGGGCACGAGCTCTGGGGCCAACGTCCTGACTTTC
CASSLWGTSSGANVLTF
>TRBV15|-|17|-|TRBJ2-2
TGTGCCACCAGCAGAGATATACGCCAACGCAACACCGGGGAGCTGTTTTTT
CATSRDIRQRNTGELFF
>TRBV6-5|TRBD2|18|-|TRBJ2-2
TGTGCCAGCAGCTACACCCCGTTCAGCGGGAGAAGCACCGGGGAGCTGTTTTTT
CASSYTPFSGRSTGELFF
>TRBV7-6|-|14|-|TRBJ2-5
TGTGCCAGCAGCTTAGCGGCGGGGAGGGAGACCCAGTACTTC
CASSLAAGRETQYF
>TRBV18|TRBD1|16|-|TRBJ2-1
TGTGCCAGCTCACTTGTCCCGGGACAGGGGATCTATGAGCAGTTCTTC
CASSLVPGQGIYEQFF
>TRBV5-4|TRBD2|16|-|TRBJ2-7
TGTGCCAGCAGCCATGGGACTAGCGTTAGCTCCTACGAGCAGTACTTC
CASSHGTSVSSYEQYF
>TRBV4-2|TRBD2|17|-|TRBJ2-1
TGTGCCAGCAGCAGGACTAGCGGGAGCTCCACTTACAATGAGCAGTTCTTC
CASSRTSGSSTYNEQFF
>TRBV30|-|16|-|TRBJ2-1
TGTGCCTGGAGTCCACCGGGCTCCAGGTTAAGGAATGAGCAGTTCTTC
CAWSPPGSRLRNEQFF
>TRBV29-1|-|14|-|TRBJ2-2
TGCAGCGTTGAAGAAGGCAGCCTCACCGGGGAGCTGTTTTTT
CSVEEGSLTGELFF
>TRBV14|-|14|-|TRBJ2-1
TGTGCCAGCAGCCAAACCTCTGGCTACAATGAGCAGTTCTTC
CASSQTSGYNEQFF
>TRBV5-1|-|16|-|TRBJ2-2
TGCGCCAGCAGCTTGGGTGACAGTTATTACACCGGGGAGCTGTTTTTT
CASSLGDSYYTGELFF
>TRBV2|-|13|-|TRBJ2-2
TGTGCCAGCATGAGGAGCGCCTCCGGGGAGCTGTTTTTT
CASMRSASGELFF
>TRBV7-8|TRBD2|15|-|TRBJ2-5
TGTGCCAGCAGCTTATGGACTAGCCATTGGGAGACCCAGTACTTC
CASSLWTSHWETQYF
>TRBV4-1|-|14|once|TRBJ2-2
TGCGCCAGCAGCCAAGTAACTAGCCCCGGGGAGCTGTTTTTT
CASSQVTSPGELFF
>TRBV3-1|-|17|-|TRBJ2-1
TGTGCCAGCAGCCAAGATTGGGCCTATGGTTCCTACAATGAGCAGTTCTTC
CASSQDWAYGSYNEQFF
>TRBV7-9|TRBD1|14|-|TRBJ2-7
TGTGCCAGCAGCAACCGGGACAGCAACTACGAGCAGTACTTC
CASSNRDSNYEQYF
>TRBV24-1|-|13|once|TRBJ1-3
TGTGCCACCAGGGGAAGCTCTGGAAACACCATATATTTT
CATRGSSGNTIYF
>TRBV7-9|-|14|-|TRBJ2-7
TGTGCCAGCAGCTTCGGGGGTACGATGGGCGAGCAGTACTTC
CASSFGGTMGEQYF
>TRBV2|-|10|-|TRBJ1-1
TGTGCCAGCGAGGCCAGCGAAGCTTTCTTT
CASEASEAFF
>TRBV6-6|-|11|-|TRBJ1-5
TGTGCCAGCAGCCCGCCAGGAGCCCAGCATTTT
CASSPPGAQHF
>TRBV4-1|-|16|-|TRBJ2-5
TGCGCCAGCAGCCCTCACCCCGGGACCGCCGGAGAGACCCAGTACTTC
CASSPHPGTAGETQYF
>TRBV6-6|-|15|-|TRBJ2-6
TGTGCCAGCAGTTATATGTTCTCAGGGGCCAACGTCCTGACTTTC
CASSYMFSGANVLTF
>TRBV27|-|11|-|TRBJ2-5
TGTGCCAGCAGCGGACCTTCAATCCAGTACTTC
CASSGPSIQYF
>TRBV18|TRBD1|15|-|TRBJ2-3
TGTGCCAGCTCACCAAGGACAGGGGGCACAGATACGCAGTATTTT
CASSPRTGGTDTQYF
>TRBV3-1|-|14|-|TRBJ1-1
TGTGCCAGCAGCCGCAGGGCAGACTACACTGAAGCTTTCTTT
CASSRRADYTEAFF
>TRBV5-1|-|17|-|TRBJ2-2
TGCGCCAGCAGCTTGGCCGGAACTAGCCGTCAAACCGGGGAGCTGTTTTTT
CASSLAGTSRQTGELFF
>TRBV3-1|-|15|-|TRBJ2-5
TGTGCCAGCAGCCAAGGAGCGACAGAGACAGGGACCCAGTACTTC
CASSQGATETGTQYF
>TRBV3-1|TRBD2|16|-|TRBJ2-3
TGTGCCAGCAGCAGTACTAGCGGGAGCATGGCAGATACGCAGTATTTT
CASSSTSGSMADTQYF
>TRBV3-1|-|12|-|TRBJ2-3
TGTGCCAGCAGCCAAGGTTCTAAAACGCAGTATTTT
CASSQGSKTQYF
>TRBV3-1|-|13|once|TRBJ1-3
TGTGCCAGCAGCCAATTTAGGGGAAACACCATATATTTT
CASSQFRGNTIYF